The 14 T cell receptor beta chains given below trace back to one sample, sequenced in a study of glioma-infiltrating T cells after dendritic cell vaccination. The time point denotes: after dendritic cell vaccination, including at tumor progression/relapse. Data came from immunoSEQ multiplex PCR; TCRdb stores just in-frame clones and leaves some out. The sample lists 60,000 or so clones; approximately 86% were seen once. The sample here was blood, taken after dendritic cell vaccination. The receptor source for this set is a human donor with glioblastoma.

The V and J genes are TRBV5-1 and TRBJ1-2, with 7 bases aligning to TRBD1. V shed 0 bases, J shed 7 bases, and the junction held 15 bases outside the gene matches. This CDR3 comprises 17 residues. Germline V CDR1 and CDR2: SGHRS, YFSETQ. The CDR3 loop reads CASSLAVGAQGRLGYTF. In nucleotides, the CDR3 is TGCGCCAGCAGCTTGGCCGTCGGGGCACAGGGGAGACTTGGCTACACCTTC. Combining the CDR3 with reference TRBV5-1 and TRBJ1-2 gives the whole variable domain KAGVTQTPRYLIKTRGQQVTLSCSPISGHRSVSWYQQTPGQGLQFLFEYFSETQRNKGNFPGRFSGRQFSNSRSEMNVSTLELGDSALYLCASSLAVGAQGRLGYTFGSGTRLTVV.

The J gene is TRBJ1-1, the V gene TRBV6-5; D ambiguous. V was clipped by 8 bases and J by 0 bases, with 16 bases between them. The CDR3 is made up of 15 amino acids. Germline V gene data show CDR1 as MNHEY and CDR2 as SVGAGI. The CDR3 loop is CASCRTVNMNTEAFF. The CDR3 bases are TGTGCCAGCTGCCGCACAGTCAACATGAACACTGAAGCTTTCTTT.

The rearrangement uses TRBV6-1 and TRBJ2-3; 9 bases map to TRBD1. V gave up 8 bases and J gave up 3 bases; unmatched junction bases: 6. This CDR3 spans 14 amino acids. Germline V CDR1 and CDR2: MNHNS, SASEGT. CDR3: CASQTGGLTDTQYF. For the CDR3, the DNA is TGTGCCAGCCAGACAGGGGGATTAACAGATACGCAGTATTTT.

The J gene is TRBJ1-1, the V gene TRBV18, with 8 bases that match TRBD1. J lost 8 bases, V lost 3 bases, and 5 bases had no gene match. Germline loops: CDR1 KGHSH, CDR2 LQKENI. This CDR3 has 13 residues. In nucleotides, the CDR3 is TGTGCCAGCTCACCCCAGAACAGGGGGGAAGCTTTCTTT. Protein product: CASSPQNRGEAFF. Using reference TRBV18 and TRBJ1-1 for the parts outside the CDR3, the full variable domain is NAGVMQNPRHLVRRRGQEARLRCSPMKGHSHVYWYRQLPEEGLKFMVYLQKENIIDESGMPKERFSAEFPKEGPSILRIQQVVRGDSAAYFCASSPQNRGEAFFGQGTRLTVV.

The chain recombines TRBV30 with TRBJ2-7; 12 bases fit TRBD1. Germline CDR1 GTSNPN, CDR2 SVGIG (reference sequence). The CDR3 is 14 residues long. The V gene end was trimmed by 6 bases and the J gene end by 6 bases; junction bases not matched to a gene: 9. The CDR3 region is CACNRDRGQSEQYF. The CDR3 coding sequence is TGTGCCTGCAACCGGGACAGGGGGCAAAGCGAGCAGTACTTC.

This chain links TRBV14 with TRBJ2-5; 12 bases line up with TRBD1. Germline CDR1 and CDR2: SGHDN and FVKESK. The CDR3 contains 17 residues. V shed 0 bases and J 5 bases; nucleotides not matched to a gene: 7. Written as DNA, the CDR3 is TGTGCCAGCAGCCAAGATATTGGGACAGGGGGCTGGGAGACCCAGTACTTC. This sequence encodes CASSQDIGTGGWETQYF.

This clone was seen more than once but under ten times. The chain recombines TRBV6-6 with TRBJ2-1; D gene unclear. V shed 4 bases and J shed 3 bases, with 13 bases lying between them. This CDR3 spans 15 amino acids. Germline V CDR1 and CDR2: MNHNY, SVGAGI (reference sequence). CDR3 sequence (DNA): TGTGCCAGCAGTTCCGACATTCCACTCTACAATGAGCAGTTCTTC. This gives the protein CASSSDIPLYNEQFF.

This clone appeared once. The chain is built from TRBV6-5 and TRBJ1-5; possible D gene TRBD1, 6 bases. Trimming shortened V by 6 bases and J by 7 bases, and 13 bases separated the two germline ends. The CDR3 contains 13 residues. CDR1 and CDR2 (germline): MNHEY, SVGAGI. CDR3 amino acids: CASSRDIEQPQHF. CDR3 nucleotides: TGTGCCAGCAGCCGGGACATAGAACAGCCCCAGCATTTT.

In DNA form, the CDR3 reads TGTGCCAGCAGCGAGACGGGACAGGGCGGCAATGAGCAGTTCTTC. Encoded protein: CASSETGQGGNEQFF. The chain carries TRBV5-6 and TRBJ2-1; 9 bases are a match to TRBD1. V lost 4 bases to trimming and J lost 6 bases; unmatched junction nucleotides: 8. CDR1 is SGHDT, CDR2 YYEEEE, per germline. The CDR3 has 15 amino acids. The full variable domain, completed using reference TRBV5-6 and TRBJ2-1, is DAGVTQSPTHLIKTRGQQVTLRCSPKSGHDTVSWYQQALGQGPQFIFQYYEEEERQRGNFPDRFSGHQFPNYSSELNVNALLLGDSALYLCASSETGQGGNEQFFGPGTRLTVL.

The chain has TRBV9 and TRBJ1-1; 7 nucleotides agree with TRBD1. Looked up from germline, CDR1 is SGDLS and CDR2 is YYNGEE. Trimming cost V 2 bases and J 0 bases; bases outside gene matches: 7. The CDR3 sequence is 16 residues long. Here the CDR3 DNA reads TGTGCCAGCAGCGTCGACAGGGAATCACTGAACACTGAAGCTTTCTTT. Amino acid sequence: CASSVDRESLNTEAFF.

This chain connects TRBV30 to TRBJ1-1, with D perhaps matching TRBD1 (6 bases). Germline lookup yields CDR1 GTSNPN and CDR2 SVGIG (reference sequence). This CDR3 spans 14 amino acids. V lost 0 bases, J lost 7 bases, and 15 bases lay in between. The CDR3 loop reads CAWSVWGPDDEAFF. CDR3 in DNA: TGTGCCTGGAGTGTTTGGGGGCCAGACGATGAAGCTTTCTTT.

With regard to this clone: One end of the junction does not line up with germline, which may come from a read error. The genes are TRBV20-1 and TRBJ2-5; no clear D gene. The length of the CDR3 is 11 residues. Germline CDR1 reads DFQATT; CDR2 reads SNEGSKA (reference sequence). In DNA, the CDR3 is TGCAGTGCTAGCCCCTTGGAGATCCAGTACTTC. Protein: CSASPLEIQYF.

This clone was seen once. V usage is TRBV4-1 and J usage is TRBJ1-1; the D is unclear. The germline V gene encodes CDR1 MGHRA and CDR2 YSYEKL. V was cut by 0 bases and J by 1 base, with 6 bases left in between. The CDR3 has 14 amino acids. The CDR3 region has the DNA TGCGCCAGCAGCCAAGAGCCGGGGAACACTGAAGCTTTCTTT. Protein sequence: CASSQEPGNTEAFF.

This chain connects TRBV6-4 to TRBJ2-1, with 10 positions matching TRBD2. J lost 5 bases, V lost 3 bases, and 1 base had no gene match. Germline CDR1 MRHNA, CDR2 SNTAGT. The CDR3 length is 14 residues. CDR3 amino acids: CASSEAGGHNEQFF. The CDR3, as DNA: TGTGCCAGCAGTGAAGCGGGGGGGCACAATGAGCAGTTCTTC.